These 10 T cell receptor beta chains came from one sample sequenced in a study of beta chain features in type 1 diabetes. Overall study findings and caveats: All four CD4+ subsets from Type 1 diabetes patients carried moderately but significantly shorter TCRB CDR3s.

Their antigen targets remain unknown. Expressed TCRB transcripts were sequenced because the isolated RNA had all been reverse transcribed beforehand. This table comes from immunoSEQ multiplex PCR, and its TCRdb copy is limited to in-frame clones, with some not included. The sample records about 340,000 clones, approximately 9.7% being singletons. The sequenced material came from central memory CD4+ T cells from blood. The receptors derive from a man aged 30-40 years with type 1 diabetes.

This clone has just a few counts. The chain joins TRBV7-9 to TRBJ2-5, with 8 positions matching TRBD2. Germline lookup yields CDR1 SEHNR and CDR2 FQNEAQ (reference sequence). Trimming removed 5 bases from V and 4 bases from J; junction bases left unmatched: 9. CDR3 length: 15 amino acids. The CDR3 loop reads CASSLERGLTETQYF. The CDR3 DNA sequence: TGTGCCAGCAGCCTGGAGCGGGGGCTCACAGAGACCCAGTACTTC.

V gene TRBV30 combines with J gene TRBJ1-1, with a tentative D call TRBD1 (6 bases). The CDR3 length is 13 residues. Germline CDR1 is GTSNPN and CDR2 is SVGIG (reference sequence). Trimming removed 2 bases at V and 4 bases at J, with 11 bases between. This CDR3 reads CAWSRGGGTEAFF. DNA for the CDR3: TGTGCCTGGAGTCGAGGGGGGGGCACTGAAGCTTTCTTT.

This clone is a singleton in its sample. CDR3 sequence (DNA): TGTGCCAGCAGTCCTTCGCTAGCGGGTGACTGGGTAGAGACCCAGTACTTC. This codes for CASSPSLAGDWVETQYF. This chain joins TRBV27 and TRBJ2-5, with 8 positions matching TRBD2. The junction had 15 bases not matched to a gene; V was cut back by 5 bases and J by 4 bases. Looked up from germline, CDR1 is MNHEY and CDR2 is SMNVEV (reference sequence). CDR3 length: 17 residues.

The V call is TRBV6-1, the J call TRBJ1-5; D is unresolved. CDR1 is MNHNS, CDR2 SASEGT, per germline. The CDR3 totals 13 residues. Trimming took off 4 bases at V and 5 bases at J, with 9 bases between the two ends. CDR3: CASSAQRDQPQHF. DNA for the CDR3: TGTGCCAGCAGTGCGCAGAGGGATCAGCCCCAGCATTTT.

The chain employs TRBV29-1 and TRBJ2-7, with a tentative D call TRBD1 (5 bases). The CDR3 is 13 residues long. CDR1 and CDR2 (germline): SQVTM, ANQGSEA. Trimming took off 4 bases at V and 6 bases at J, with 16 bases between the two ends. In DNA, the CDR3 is TGCAGCGTTGCGACGGGCCAGGGAAGCGAGCAGTACTTC. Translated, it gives CSVATGQGSEQYF.

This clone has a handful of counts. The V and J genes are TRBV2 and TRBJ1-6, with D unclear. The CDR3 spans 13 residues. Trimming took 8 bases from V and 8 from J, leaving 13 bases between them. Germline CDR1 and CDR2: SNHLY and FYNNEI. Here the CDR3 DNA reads TGTGCCAGCTTCCGGATACCCGATTCACCCCTCCACTTT. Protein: CASFRIPDSPLHF.

CDR3: CASSLGTLGDTQYF. The CDR3 region has the DNA TGTGCCAGCAGCTTGGGGACTTTAGGAGATACGCAGTATTTT. The rearrangement links TRBV7-2 to TRBJ2-3, with D possibly being TRBD2 (6 bases). Deletions cut 3 bases from V and 5 bases from J, with 12 bases between. From germline, CDR1 is SGHTA and CDR2 FQGNSA. The CDR3 has 14 amino acids.

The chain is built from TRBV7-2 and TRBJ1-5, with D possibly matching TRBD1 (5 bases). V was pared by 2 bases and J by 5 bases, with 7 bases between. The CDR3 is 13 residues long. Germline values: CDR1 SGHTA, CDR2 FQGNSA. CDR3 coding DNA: TGTGCCAGCAGCTTAAAAGGGGATCAGCCCCAGCATTTT. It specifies CASSLKGDQPQHF. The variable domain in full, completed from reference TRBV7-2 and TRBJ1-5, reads GAGVSQSPSNKVTEKGKDVELRCDPISGHTALYWYRQSLGQGLEFLIYFQGNSAPDKSGLPSDRFSAERTGGSVSTLTIQRTQQEDSAVYLCASSLKGDQPQHFGDGTRLSIL.

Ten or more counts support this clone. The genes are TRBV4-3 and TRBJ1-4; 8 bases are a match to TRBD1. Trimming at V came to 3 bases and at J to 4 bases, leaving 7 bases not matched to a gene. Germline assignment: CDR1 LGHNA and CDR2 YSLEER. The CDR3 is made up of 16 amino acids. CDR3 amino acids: CASSHNPQGDNEKLFF. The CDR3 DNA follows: TGCGCCAGCAGCCACAATCCACAGGGGGATAATGAAAAACTGTTTTTT.

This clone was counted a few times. The CDR3 spells CASSLPAPSEQYF. Written as DNA, the CDR3 is TGTGCCAGCAGCCTCCCGGCCCCCTCCGAGCAGTACTTC. V gene TRBV7-2 combines with J gene TRBJ2-7; D unclear. The CDR3 length is 13 residues. The ends were cut back, 5 bases at V and 6 bases at J, with 14 bases in the middle. Germline CDR1 reads SGHTA; CDR2 reads FQGNSA.